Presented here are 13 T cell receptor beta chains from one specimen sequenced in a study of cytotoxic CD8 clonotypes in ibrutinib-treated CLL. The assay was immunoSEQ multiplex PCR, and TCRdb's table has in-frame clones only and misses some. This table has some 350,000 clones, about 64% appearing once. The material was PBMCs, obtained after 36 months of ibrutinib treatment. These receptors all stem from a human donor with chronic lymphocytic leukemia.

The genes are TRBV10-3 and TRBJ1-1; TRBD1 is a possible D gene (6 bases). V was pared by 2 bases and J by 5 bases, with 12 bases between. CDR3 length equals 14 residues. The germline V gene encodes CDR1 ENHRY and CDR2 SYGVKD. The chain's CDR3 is CAISERDMGTEAFF. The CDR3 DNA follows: TGTGCCATCAGTGAGCGGGACATGGGTACTGAAGCTTTCTTT.

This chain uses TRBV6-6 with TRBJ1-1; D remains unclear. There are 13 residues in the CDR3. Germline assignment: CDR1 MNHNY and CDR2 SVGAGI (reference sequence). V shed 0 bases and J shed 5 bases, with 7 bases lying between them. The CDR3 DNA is TGTGCCAGCAGTTACTCCCTTCTGACTGAAGCTTTCTTT. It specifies CASSYSLLTEAFF.

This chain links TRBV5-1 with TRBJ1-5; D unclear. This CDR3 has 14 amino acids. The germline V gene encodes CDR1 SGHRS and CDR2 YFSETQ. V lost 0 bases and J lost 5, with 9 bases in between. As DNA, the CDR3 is TGCGCCAGCAGCTTGGGAGGGTTGGATCAGCCCCAGCATTTT. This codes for CASSLGGLDQPQHF.

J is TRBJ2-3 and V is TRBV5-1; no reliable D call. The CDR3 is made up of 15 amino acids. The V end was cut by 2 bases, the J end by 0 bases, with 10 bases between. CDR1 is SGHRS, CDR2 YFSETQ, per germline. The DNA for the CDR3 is TGCGCCAGCAGCTTCGGGTCCACTAGCACAGATACGCAGTATTTT. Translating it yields CASSFGSTSTDTQYF.

CDR3 coding DNA: TGTGCCAGCAGCCTGACAGGGTCGGGCACCGGGGAGCTGTTTTTT. It is translated as CASSLTGSGTGELFF. J is TRBJ2-2 and V is TRBV28; the match to TRBD1 covers 7 bases. Germline loops: CDR1 MDHEN, CDR2 SYDVKM. Germline trimming cut 6 bases from V and 4 bases from J; bases unmatched to any gene: 8. This CDR3 comprises 15 residues.

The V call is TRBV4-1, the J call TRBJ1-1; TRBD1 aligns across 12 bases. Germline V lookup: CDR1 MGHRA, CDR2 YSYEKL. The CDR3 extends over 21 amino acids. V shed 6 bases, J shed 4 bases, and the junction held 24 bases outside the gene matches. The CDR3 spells CASRMTPFLGQGASRRTEAFF. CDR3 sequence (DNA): TGCGCCAGCAGGATGACCCCCTTCTTGGGACAGGGGGCTTCTCGGCGCACTGAAGCTTTCTTT.

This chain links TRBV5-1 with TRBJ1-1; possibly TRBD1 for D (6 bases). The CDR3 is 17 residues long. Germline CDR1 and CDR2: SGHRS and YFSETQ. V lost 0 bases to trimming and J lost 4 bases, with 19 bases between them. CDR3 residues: CASSLAAGVRSGTEAFF. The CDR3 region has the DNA TGCGCCAGCAGCTTGGCGGCAGGGGTCCGGAGTGGCACTGAAGCTTTCTTT. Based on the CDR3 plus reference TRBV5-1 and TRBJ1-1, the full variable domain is KAGVTQTPRYLIKTRGQQVTLSCSPISGHRSVSWYQQTPGQGLQFLFEYFSETQRNKGNFPGRFSGRQFSNSRSEMNVSTLELGDSALYLCASSLAAGVRSGTEAFFGQGTRLTVV.

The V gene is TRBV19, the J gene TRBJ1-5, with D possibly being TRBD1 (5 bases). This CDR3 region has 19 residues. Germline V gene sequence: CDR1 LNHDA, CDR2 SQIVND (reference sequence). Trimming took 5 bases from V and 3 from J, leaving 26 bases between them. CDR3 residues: CASSPYRGDPPDANQPQHF. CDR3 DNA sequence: TGTGCCAGTAGTCCCTACCGGGGGGACCCACCCGACGCCAATCAGCCCCAGCATTTT.

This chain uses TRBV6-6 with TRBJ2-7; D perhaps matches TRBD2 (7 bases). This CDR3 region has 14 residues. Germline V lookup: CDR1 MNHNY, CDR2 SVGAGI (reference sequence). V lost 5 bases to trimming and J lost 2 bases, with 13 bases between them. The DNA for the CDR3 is TGTGCCAGCAGTCAGGACGGGGGGCCCTACGAGCAGTACTTC. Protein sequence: CASSQDGGPYEQYF.

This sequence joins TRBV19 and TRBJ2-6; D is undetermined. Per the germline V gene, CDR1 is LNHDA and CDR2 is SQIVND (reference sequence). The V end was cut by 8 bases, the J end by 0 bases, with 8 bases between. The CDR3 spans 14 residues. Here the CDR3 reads CASRPSSGANVLTF. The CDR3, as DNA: TGTGCCAGTCGACCGAGCTCTGGGGCCAACGTCCTGACTTTC.

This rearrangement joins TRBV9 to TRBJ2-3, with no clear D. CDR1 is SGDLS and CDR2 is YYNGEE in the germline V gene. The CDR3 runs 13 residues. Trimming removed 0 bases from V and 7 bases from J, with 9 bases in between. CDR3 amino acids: CASSVAPQHTQYF. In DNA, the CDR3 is TGTGCCAGCAGCGTAGCACCGCAGCATACGCAGTATTTT.

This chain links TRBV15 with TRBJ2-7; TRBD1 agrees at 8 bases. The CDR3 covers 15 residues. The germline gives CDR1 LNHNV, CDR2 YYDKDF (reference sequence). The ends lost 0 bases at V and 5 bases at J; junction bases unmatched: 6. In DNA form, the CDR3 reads TGTGCCACCAGCAGAGATCAGGGGGCCTCTAACGAGCAGTACTTC. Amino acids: CATSRDQGASNEQYF.

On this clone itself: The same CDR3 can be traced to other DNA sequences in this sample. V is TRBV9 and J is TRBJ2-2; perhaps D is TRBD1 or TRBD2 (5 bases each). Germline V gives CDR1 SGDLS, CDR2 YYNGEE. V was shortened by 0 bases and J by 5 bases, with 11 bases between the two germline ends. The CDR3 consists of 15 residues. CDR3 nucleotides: TGTGCCAGCAGCGTAGCTACAGGCGGGACCGGGGAGCTGTTTTTT. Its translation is CASSVATGGTGELFF.